This TCR beta chain came from a study of tumor and adjacent non-tumor tissue in lung cancer. Turning to the study itself: Stage I to III disease affected 10 men and a handful of women aged about 30 to 85.

Germline CDR1 DFQATT, CDR2 SNEGSKA (reference sequence). The CDR3 has 18 amino acids, counting both end residues. The template was RNA from unsorted bulk tissue. Study results and limitations: Tumor repertoires had a smaller top 100 clone share than normal lung. Tumor TCR diversity, when higher, was linked to shorter survival. Compared with tumor, normal lung showed significantly lower TCR diversity.

Points on this clonotype: Its antigen is undetermined. Because the CDR3's place on the DNA is in doubt, the DNA is left out and the CDR3 is given as listed by TCRdb.

Three rounds of nested PCR, following a modified ARM-PCR protocol, produced the TCRbeta library. TCRdb called the multiplex PCR reads again in MiXCR, with one record for every CDR3 protein. Of about 110,000 distinct CDR3 sequences detected, 75% appear once; the ten largest clones hold approximately 35%. The chain uses TRBV20-1 and TRBJ2-7; the DNA was not compared with TRBD2, the D call given in the table. The material sequenced was lung tumor tissue. This receptor was identified in a woman in her sixties or seventies with non-small cell lung cancer. CDR3: CSVPPASGSPVGSYEYYF.